Each of the 8 T cell receptor beta chains below was sequenced from the same sample in a study of T cells in Graves' hyperthyroidism and ophthalmopathy. RNA transcripts gave rise to amplified TCR beta CDR3 regions. With the HTBI primer set, the TCR CDR3 went through a first round of RT-PCR. Each CDR3 protein is one row after TCRdb ran MiXCR on the multiplex PCR reads. Of approximately 690,000 distinct CDR3 sequences listed, about 14% are singletons. Material: blood. The receptors shown here come from a woman aged 45-60 years with Graves' ophthalmopathy.

This chain joins TRBV20-1 and TRBJ2-3; 7 nucleotides agree with TRBD1. Per the germline V gene, CDR1 is DFQATT and CDR2 is SNEGSKA (reference sequence). The CDR3 has 19 residues. The chain's CDR3 is CSTPTFSRQGVRLTDTQYF. Written as DNA, the CDR3 is TGCAGCACCCCTACATTTAGCCGGCAGGGGGTGCGCCTCACAGATACGCAGTATTTT.

This clonotype was seen only a few times. J is TRBJ1-3 and V is TRBV3-1; D remains ambiguous. CDR1 is LGHDT and CDR2 is YNNKEL in the germline V gene (reference sequence). V lost 3 bases to trimming and J lost 2 bases, with 8 bases between them. The CDR3 runs to 14 residues. CDR3: CASSQGRAGNTIYF. DNA of the CDR3: TGTGCCAGCAGCCAGGGGAGGGCTGGAAACACCATATATTTT.

The chain combines TRBV3-1 with TRBJ2-2; 12 bases align to TRBD2. The CDR3 is made up of 16 amino acids. Germline CDR1 and CDR2: LGHDT and YNNKEL (reference sequence). V lost 1 base and J lost 5; bases outside the gene matches: 2. CDR3: CASSQGTSGITGELFF. The CDR3 bases are TGTGCCAGCAGCCAAGGGACTAGCGGGATAACCGGGGAGCTGTTTTTT.

This clonotype has at least ten counts. This chain links TRBV6-5 with TRBJ2-3; 10 bases agree with TRBD2. CDR3 length: 16 amino acids. Trimming removed 2 bases from V and 1 base from J; junction bases left unmatched: 3. Looked up from germline, CDR1 is MNHEY and CDR2 is SVGAGI. The CDR3 DNA sequence: TGTGCCAGCAGTTACAGGCTAGCGGGAGGCACAGATACGCAGTATTTT. Amino acid sequence: CASSYRLAGGTDTQYF.

This clonotype was detected a few times. The chain is built from TRBV18 and TRBJ1-1, with 10 positions matching TRBD1. The CDR3 contains 18 residues. Germline V lookup: CDR1 KGHSH, CDR2 LQKENI. V gave up 3 bases and J gave up 5 bases; unmatched junction bases: 15. CDR3 sequence: CASSPTGTGVVRGTEAFF. In DNA form, the CDR3 reads TGTGCCAGCTCACCCACCGGGACAGGGGTGGTTCGAGGAACTGAAGCTTTCTTT.

This clonotype turned up a few times. The rearrangement uses TRBV29-1 and TRBJ2-3; 8 positions agree with TRBD2. The V gene end was trimmed by 5 bases and the J gene end by 2 bases; junction bases not matched to a gene: 3. The CDR3 is 13 amino acids. Germline CDR1 reads SQVTM; CDR2 reads ANQGSEA. CDR3 region: CSVSGRATDTQYF. CDR3 sequence (DNA): TGCAGCGTTAGCGGGAGAGCCACAGATACGCAGTATTTT.

The sample holds many counts of this clonotype. J is TRBJ2-7 and V is TRBV7-8, with 10 bases matching TRBD1. Germline trimming cut 7 bases from V and 2 bases from J; bases unmatched to any gene: 8. CDR1 is SGHVS and CDR2 is FQNEAQ in the germline V gene. The CDR3 sequence is 15 residues long. CDR3 coding DNA: TGTGCCAGCACCACGACAGGGGGCTATACCTACGAGCAGTACTTC. Encoded protein: CASTTTGGYTYEQYF.

As regards this clonotype: A much larger clonotype is one base distant, so this may be a read error. The chain has TRBV6-8 and TRBJ1-2, with D possibly TRBD1 on 5 matching bases. In germline, CDR1 is MNHGY, CDR2 SAAAGT. The CDR3 loop spans 16 amino acids. CDR3 amino acids: CTSTAGRRQINYGYTF. The CDR3, as DNA: TGTACCAGCACCGCAGGAAGACGACAGATTAACTATGGCTACACCTTC.